This paragraph covers one T cell receptor beta chain sequence. This CDR3 comprises 16 residues. Germline V gives CDR1 SGHTA, CDR2 FQGNSA. The J segment lost 4 bases and the V segment lost 2 bases, leaving 6 bases of the junction unmatched. The sample is drawn from a study of blood T cell repertoires in COVID-19. The overall study: PBMCs, B-cell-depleted T cells, or T cells were the source of the cDNA or gDNA that made up the material.

Profiling relied on immunoSEQ multiplex PCR, and the TCRdb table lists in-frame clones only, not all of them. The data contain over 250,000 clones, roughly 87% of them seen just once; the ten biggest clones take up more than 10%. This TCR was recovered from a human donor in a cohort sampled during active COVID-19. The source material was peripheral blood. The chain employs TRBV7-2 and TRBJ2-2, with 8 bases matching TRBD1. The CDR3 sequence: CASSLQGQGSTGELFF. Here the CDR3 DNA reads TGTGCCAGCAGCTTACAAGGACAGGGAAGCACCGGGGAGCTGTTTTTT.